The next 22 T cell receptor beta chains were all read from a single sample in a study of STAT5B mutations in CD4+ large granular lymphocyte leukemia. Produced via immunoSEQ multiplex PCR; TCRdb's table is partial and in-frame only. The sample carries 35,000 to 40,000 clones, around 80% recorded once. The material sequenced was CD4+ T cells from blood buffy coats. The receptors shown here come from a human donor in good health.

The CDR3 loop reads CASSGTSGSRDEQFF. The CDR3 bases are TGCGCCAGCAGTGGGACTAGCGGGAGCCGCGATGAGCAGTTCTTC. The chain carries TRBV10-1 and TRBJ2-1; TRBD2 aligns across 13 bases. CDR1 is WNHNN, CDR2 SYGVQD, per germline (reference sequence). V shed 4 bases, J shed 8 bases, and the junction held 5 bases outside the gene matches. The CDR3 spans 15 residues.

The rearrangement uses TRBV5-5 and TRBJ1-2, with TRBD1 matching over 9 bases. The germline CDR1 and CDR2 sequences are SGHKS and YYEKEE (reference sequence). V was clipped by 6 bases and J by 5 bases; unmatched bases: 5. The CDR3 length is 13 residues. CDR3 nucleotide sequence: TGTGCCAGCACCCGGACAGGGGATTATGGCTACACCTTC. This gives the protein CASTRTGDYGYTF.

The rearrangement uses TRBV19 and TRBJ2-3; TRBD2 aligns across 7 bases. The V gene end was trimmed by 3 bases and the J gene end by 4 bases; junction bases not matched to a gene: 4. CDR3 length: 14 amino acids. Germline V lookup: CDR1 LNHDA, CDR2 SQIVND (reference sequence). The CDR3 loop is CASSMAGVADTQYF. CDR3 sequence (DNA): TGTGCCAGTAGTATGGCGGGAGTGGCAGATACGCAGTATTTT.

V is TRBV7-9 and J is TRBJ2-5, with 7 bases that match TRBD2. The J segment lost 5 bases and the V segment lost 3 bases, leaving 12 bases of the junction unmatched. The V gene's germline CDR1 is SEHNR and CDR2 FQNEAQ (reference sequence). The CDR3 runs 16 residues. DNA of the CDR3: TGTGCCAGCAGCTTCCGGGCTAGCGGTCGGAAGGAGACCCAGTACTTC. Residues: CASSFRASGRKETQYF.

The rearrangement joins TRBV6-5 to TRBJ2-5, with a possible D match to TRBD2 (6 bases). The CDR3 is 12 amino acids. V was trimmed by 6 bases and J by 5 bases, leaving 10 bases between them. The germline V gene encodes CDR1 MNHEY and CDR2 SVGAGI. CDR3 bases: TGTGCCAGCAGGGCAGGGAGGGAGACCCAGTACTTC. It encodes CASRAGRETQYF.

The V gene is TRBV9, the J gene TRBJ2-7, with D unresolved. Between the trimmed V and J ends, which lost 0 bases and 3 bases, there was a span of 13 bases. This CDR3 spans 15 amino acids. CDR1 is SGDLS and CDR2 is YYNGEE in the germline V gene. CDR3 nucleotides: TGTGCCAGCAGCGTAGGAAGTTCCTACCTCTACGAGCAGTACTTC. Translated, it gives CASSVGSSYLYEQYF.

The chain joins TRBV29-1 to TRBJ2-2; perhaps TRBD2 as D (7 bases). Germline lookup yields CDR1 SQVTM and CDR2 ANQGSEA. Trimming removed 6 bases at V and 3 bases at J, with 14 bases between. The CDR3 totals 14 residues. Here the CDR3 reads CSVNRGADTGELFF. Written as DNA, the CDR3 is TGCAGCGTCAACCGGGGGGCGGACACCGGGGAGCTGTTTTTT.

Written as DNA, the CDR3 is TGCAGTGCCTCCCCGGGCTACGAGCAGTACTTC. Translated: CSASPGYEQYF. This chain links TRBV20-1 with TRBJ2-7; D uncertain. Germline V gene data show CDR1 as DFQATT and CDR2 as SNEGSKA (reference sequence). Trimming removed 6 bases from V and 3 bases from J, with 9 bases in between. The CDR3 has 11 amino acids.

The gene calls are TRBV19 and TRBJ1-1; perhaps TRBD1 as D (6 bases). Between the trimmed V and J ends, which lost 5 bases and 8 bases, there was a span of 15 bases. The CDR3 runs to 13 residues. Germline V lookup: CDR1 LNHDA, CDR2 SQIVND (reference sequence). The CDR3 DNA reads as TGTGCCAGTAGTCCCGAACAGGGCAGAGAAGCTTTCTTT. Amino acids: CASSPEQGREAFF.

The chain has TRBV14 and TRBJ2-2, with D tentatively TRBD1 (5 bases). CDR3 length: 13 residues. The V gene's germline CDR1 is SGHDN and CDR2 FVKESK. The V end lost 5 bases, the J end lost 6 bases, and 10 bases lay between the germline ends. CDR3 DNA sequence: TGTGCCAGCAGCGTGACAGATTCCGGGGAGCTGTTTTTT. Its translation is CASSVTDSGELFF.

The chain couples TRBV7-3 to TRBJ2-3; D perhaps matches TRBD1 (5 bases). Germline V gene sequence: CDR1 SGHTA, CDR2 FQGTGA. The CDR3 has 12 residues. Trimming removed 5 bases from V and 11 bases from J, with 14 bases in between. The DNA for the CDR3 is TGTGCCAGCAGCCGGACCCAGGGCCGGCAGTATTTT. It is translated as CASSRTQGRQYF.

The chain combines TRBV10-3 with TRBJ2-2; no clear D. Deletions cut 1 base from V and 5 bases from J, with 11 bases between. CDR3 length equals 15 residues. Germline V gene sequence: CDR1 ENHRY, CDR2 SYGVKD. The CDR3 loop is CAISEYEALTGELFF. In DNA, the CDR3 is TGTGCCATCAGTGAGTATGAGGCCCTGACCGGGGAGCTGTTTTTT.

The J gene is TRBJ2-5, the V gene TRBV7-3; weak D call: TRBD2 (6 bases). V was trimmed by 5 bases and J by 2 bases, leaving 9 bases between them. This CDR3 has 13 amino acids. The V gene's germline CDR1 is SGHTA and CDR2 FQGTGA. CDR3 region: CASSVGLQETQYF. The DNA of the CDR3 is TGTGCCAGCAGCGTGGGACTTCAAGAGACCCAGTACTTC. Filled out from reference TRBV7-3 and TRBJ2-5, the complete variable domain reads GAGVSQTPSNKVTEKGKYVELRCDPISGHTALYWYRQSLGQGPEFLIYFQGTGAADDSGLPNDRFFAVRPEGSVSTLKIQRTERGDSAVYLCASSVGLQETQYFGPGTRLLVL.

The V call is TRBV10-3, the J call TRBJ2-7; 8 bases fit TRBD2. The ends lost 3 bases at V and 2 bases at J; junction bases unmatched: 9. The CDR3 length is 16 residues. CDR1 and CDR2 from the germline V gene are ENHRY and SYGVKD. CDR3 DNA sequence: TGTGCCATCAGTGACCCGGGGGGGGTCAGCGCCTACGAGCAGTACTTC. This translates into CAISDPGGVSAYEQYF.

The chain combines TRBV5-6 with TRBJ2-3; the match to TRBD2 covers 9 bases. The germline CDR1 and CDR2 sequences are SGHDT and YYEEEE. V shed 4 bases and J 3 bases; nucleotides not matched to a gene: 9. The CDR3 extends over 16 amino acids. CDR3 protein: CASSIRLLAGTDTQYF. The DNA for the CDR3 is TGTGCCAGCAGCATACGACTGCTAGCGGGAACAGATACGCAGTATTTT.

This chain links TRBV9 with TRBJ2-1, with D possibly TRBD1 on 6 matching bases. This CDR3 comprises 16 residues. The V end lost 0 bases, the J end lost 12 bases, and 22 bases lay between the germline ends. The germline V gene encodes CDR1 SGDLS and CDR2 YYNGEE. CDR3 residues: CASSVAPSVVQGGQFF. CDR3 coding DNA: TGTGCCAGCAGCGTAGCACCCAGCGTGGTCCAAGGGGGGCAGTTCTTC.

This chain connects TRBV10-3 to TRBJ2-3; tentative D call: TRBD2 (6 bases). V was clipped by 4 bases and J by 5 bases, with 16 bases between them. The germline V gene has CDR1 ENHRY and CDR2 SYGVKD. This CDR3 is built from 15 residues. The chain's CDR3 is CAISGGSGGVDTQYF. In DNA form, the CDR3 reads TGTGCCATCAGTGGTGGTAGCGGAGGAGTAGATACGCAGTATTTT.

The chain uses TRBV18 and TRBJ2-7; TRBD1 agrees at 12 bases. The CDR3 is 14 residues long. V shed 3 bases and J 7 bases; nucleotides not matched to a gene: 4. Germline CDR1 KGHSH, CDR2 LQKENI. This CDR3 is CASSPGTGGAEQYF. The CDR3 DNA sequence: TGTGCCAGCTCACCGGGGACAGGGGGCGCGGAGCAGTACTTC.

V is TRBV21-1 and J is TRBJ2-2; the listed D gene, TRBD1, was not tested against the DNA. TRBV21-1 is marked as a pseudogene. The CDR3 spans 17 residues. The DNA for the CDR3 is TGTGCCAGCAGCAAAGCGCTCGGCAGGGGGAACACCGGGGAGCTGTTTTTT. Amino acid sequence: CASSKALGRGNTGELFF.

The V gene is TRBV19, the J gene TRBJ1-5; no firm D call. CDR1 and CDR2 from the germline V gene are LNHDA and SQIVND (reference sequence). The CDR3 runs to 15 residues. The germline V and J ends were trimmed by 5 bases and 6 bases, with 17 bases remaining between them. The CDR3 DNA follows: TGTGCCAGTAGTGTCCAGTCGGGCGCGGGTCAGCCCCAGCATTTT. The encoded protein is CASSVQSGAGQPQHF.

CDR3 amino acids: CASSEGQSKYGYTF. The DNA of the CDR3 is TGTGCCAGCAGTGAAGGACAGTCGAAGTATGGCTACACCTTC. J is TRBJ1-2 and V is TRBV2; TRBD1 is a possible D gene (5 bases). In germline, CDR1 is SNHLY, CDR2 FYNNEI. With 1 base removed from V and 5 bases from J, the gap between germline ends came to 11 bases. The CDR3 has 14 residues.

This chain connects TRBV7-2 to TRBJ2-3; TRBD1 agrees at 8 bases. The V and J ends lost 5 bases and 2 bases, in that order; junction bases with no gene match: 9. CDR1 and CDR2 from the germline V gene are SGHTA and FQGNSA. This CDR3 has 16 residues. CDR3 bases: TGTGCCAGCAGCCCACTCGGGACAGGTACCACAGATACGCAGTATTTT. It encodes CASSPLGTGTTDTQYF.